The entry below gives a single T cell receptor (beta chain) sequence along with its context. Germline CDR1 and CDR2: SGHTA and FQGNSA. Trimming pared 1 base from V and 5 bases from J, leaving 14 bases between. CDR3 length: 15 amino acids. The data belong to a study of blood T cell repertoires in COVID-19. Method: immunoSEQ multiplex PCR; TCRdb's copy keeps in-frame clones and lacks some. The table lists roughly 310,000 clones, approximately 90% of them singletons. The receptor comes from a woman aged 40 to 55 who had recovered from COVID-19. J is TRBJ1-2 and V is TRBV7-2; tentative D call: TRBD1 (6 bases). The sequenced sample was PBMCs or T cells enriched from blood (not recorded which). CDR3 DNA sequence: TGTGCCAGCAGCTTAGGAACAGGGATTGGGTATGGCTACACCTTC. Protein sequence: CASSLGTGIGYGYTF.